This entry lists 31 T cell receptor beta chains sequenced from one sample in a study of regulatory T cells in long-lasting Graves disease. The time point was: newly diagnosed GD, antithyroid drugs for less than 3 months. Extracted PBMC RNA gave rise to the TCR library. CDR3-region Arm-PCR and iRepertoire HTBI primers produced the TCR beta libraries. TCRdb independently ran MiXCR on the multiplex PCR reads; one entry per CDR3 protein. Of 350,000 to 400,000 distinct CDR3 sequences in the sample, about 16% were seen once. The specimen comprised peripheral blood mononuclear cells (PBMCs), sampled at new diagnosis, from a patient treated with antithyroid drugs. The receptor set was obtained from a female donor with Graves disease.

This clonotype has at least ten counts. The V and J genes are TRBV4-1 and TRBJ2-7; no clear D. The CDR3 runs 13 residues. The V and J ends lost 0 bases and 3 bases respectively, with 6 bases between them. Germline assignment: CDR1 MGHRA and CDR2 YSYEKL. CDR3 in DNA: TGCGCCAGCAGCCAAGATTTGGACTACGAGCAGTACTTC. Translation gives CASSQDLDYEQYF.

In this sample, this clonotype turned up many times. The gene calls are TRBV12-3 or TRBV12-4 and TRBJ1-4; 11 nucleotides line up with TRBD1. V was clipped by 0 bases and J by 0 bases; unmatched bases: 3. The CDR3 contains 18 residues. In DNA form, the CDR3 reads TGTGCCAGCAGTTTAGCGCGGACAGGGGGCCCAACTAATGAAAAACTGTTTTTT. Its translation is CASSLARTGGPTNEKLFF.

This clonotype has a count of ten or more. The chain employs TRBV12-3 or TRBV12-4 and TRBJ1-2; tentatively, D is TRBD1 (6 bases). The V gene lost 3 bases and the J gene lost 4 bases, with 9 bases spanning the gap. The CDR3 runs to 13 residues. CDR3 bases: TGTGCCAGCAGTTTCTCACAGGGCTATGGCTACACCTTC. This gives the protein CASSFSQGYGYTF.

This clonotype was found many times. The rearrangement uses TRBV20-1 and TRBJ2-3; 8 positions agree with TRBD2. The CDR3 extends over 15 amino acids. The germline gives CDR1 DFQATT, CDR2 SNEGSKA (reference sequence). For the CDR3, the DNA is TGCAGCCATCAGACAAGCGGGGGAAGCACAGATACGCAGTATTTT. Translation: CSHQTSGGSTDTQYF.

Turning to this clonotype: Only one base separates this from a far larger clonotype, so it likely reflects a read error. This chain links TRBV2 with TRBJ2-4, with 14 nucleotides matching TRBD2. The V and J ends lost 6 bases and 13 bases, in that order; junction bases with no gene match: 11. CDR3 length: 15 residues. Germline CDR1 reads SNHLY; CDR2 reads FYNNEI. Here the CDR3 reads CASSPGLAGGNEQYF. CDR3 nucleotide sequence: TGTGCCAGCAGCCCTGGACTAGCGGGAGGCAATGAGCAGTACTTC.

This clonotype was counted only a few times. The gene calls are TRBV19 and TRBJ1-1; TRBD1 matches at 8 bases. CDR1 LNHDA and CDR2 SQIVND come from the germline V gene (reference sequence). The CDR3 runs 15 residues. V lost 3 bases, J lost 2 bases, and 5 bases stayed unmatched. The CDR3 sequence is CASSIQGAVNTEAFF. The CDR3 DNA reads as TGTGCCAGTAGTATCCAGGGGGCGGTCAACACTGAAGCTTTCTTT.

This clonotype was counted a few times. The V gene is TRBV6-1, the J gene TRBJ1-5; D is perhaps TRBD1 (5 bases). V dropped 6 bases and J dropped 7 bases, with 19 bases sitting between them. The CDR3 runs to 15 residues. CDR1 is MNHNS, CDR2 SASEGT, per germline. The CDR3 protein is CASRTGAGRIQPQHF. The CDR3 bases are TGTGCCAGCAGGACCGGGGCAGGGAGGATCCAGCCCCAGCATTTT.

This clonotype has more than one count but fewer than ten. V usage is TRBV10-3 and J usage is TRBJ2-7; D is uncertain. CDR3 length equals 11 residues. Per the germline V gene, CDR1 is ENHRY and CDR2 is SYGVKD. V lost 3 bases to trimming and J lost 6 bases, with 6 bases between them. The CDR3 bases are TGTGCCATCAGTGATCGTAGCGAGCAGTACTTC. Amino acid sequence: CAISDRSEQYF.

The sample holds many counts of this clonotype. This sequence joins TRBV24-1 and TRBJ1-2, with 7 bases that match TRBD1. Germline V gene data show CDR1 as KGHDR and CDR2 as SFDVKD. The CDR3 spans 15 residues. The ends lost 2 bases at V and 8 bases at J; junction bases unmatched: 10. The CDR3 sequence: CATSDSTGVAWGYTF. The CDR3 DNA follows: TGTGCCACCAGTGATTCTACAGGGGTGGCATGGGGCTACACCTTC.

The chain recombines TRBV5-5 with TRBJ1-1; a weak D match, TRBD1 (5 bases). Germline V CDR1 and CDR2: SGHKS, YYEKEE (reference sequence). The CDR3 is 15 amino acids. Trimming pared 0 bases from V and 6 bases from J, leaving 15 bases between. The CDR3 loop reads CASSLAPGGLAEAFF. The CDR3 coding sequence is TGTGCCAGCAGCTTGGCCCCCGGGGGTTTGGCTGAAGCTTTCTTT.

This clonotype was detected many times. The J gene is TRBJ2-3, the V gene TRBV3-1; TRBD1 aligns across 11 bases. Looked up from germline, CDR1 is LGHDT and CDR2 is YNNKEL (reference sequence). The V gene end was trimmed by 0 bases and the J gene end by 5 bases; junction bases not matched to a gene: 1. The CDR3 is 15 amino acids. The CDR3 spells CASSQEGTGGDTQYF. CDR3 bases: TGTGCCAGCAGCCAAGAAGGGACAGGGGGAGATACGCAGTATTTT.

This clonotype was observed many times. CDR3 loop: CASGGSGGKETQYF. CDR3 sequence (DNA): TGTGCTAGTGGCGGTAGCGGGGGGAAAGAGACCCAGTACTTC. The chain joins TRBV12-5 to TRBJ2-5; 10 bases are shared with TRBD2. CDR1 LGHNT and CDR2 FRNRAP come from the germline V gene. This CDR3 region has 14 residues. V shed 6 bases and J 3 bases; nucleotides not matched to a gene: 4.

This clonotype was observed at least ten times. The chain has TRBV20-1 and TRBJ1-2, with TRBD1 matching 9 bases. The J segment lost 6 bases and the V segment lost 7 bases, leaving 6 bases of the junction unmatched. The germline V gene has CDR1 DFQATT and CDR2 SNEGSKA (reference sequence). The CDR3 is 12 residues long. The CDR3 DNA reads as TGCAGTGTCCCGGACAGGGGCCATGGCTACACCTTC. Amino acid sequence: CSVPDRGHGYTF.

This clonotype was picked up many times. V is TRBV6-1 and J is TRBJ2-1; the match to TRBD1 covers 7 bases. The junction had 10 bases not matched to a gene; V was cut back by 7 bases and J by 4 bases. The CDR3 spans 15 residues. CDR1 is MNHNS, CDR2 SASEGT, per germline. This chain's CDR3 is CASTVPGQQYNEQFF. For the CDR3, the DNA is TGTGCCAGCACGGTCCCGGGACAGCAGTACAATGAGCAGTTCTTC.

This clonotype was seen a handful of times. This clone may be a read error of a much larger clone one base away. CDR3 region: CASRPHWSGEAFF. The CDR3 region has the DNA TGTGCCAGCAGACCCCACTGGTCGGGGGAAGCTTTCTTT. This sequence joins TRBV7-9 and TRBJ1-1; no clear D gene. Trimming removed 6 bases from V and 8 bases from J, with 16 bases in between. Germline assignment: CDR1 SEHNR and CDR2 FQNEAQ (reference sequence). CDR3 length: 13 amino acids. The variable domain in full, completed from reference TRBV7-9 and TRBJ1-1, reads DTGVSQNPRHKITKRGQNVTFRCDPISEHNRLYWYRQTLGQGPEFLTYFQNEAQLEKSRLLSDRFSAERPKGSFSTLEIQRTEQGDSAMYLCASRPHWSGEAFFGQGTRLTVV.

This clonotype has ten or more counts. The rearrangement uses TRBV28 and TRBJ2-1; tentative D call: TRBD2 (5 bases). Between the trimmed V and J ends, which lost 3 bases and 1 base, there was a span of 10 bases. The germline V gene encodes CDR1 MDHEN and CDR2 SYDVKM. CDR3 length: 15 amino acids. Here the CDR3 DNA reads TGTGCCAGCAGTTTGGAGGATTATTCCTACAATGAGCAGTTCTTC. The encoded protein is CASSLEDYSYNEQFF.

This clonotype was seen ten or more times. The rearrangement links TRBV7-2 to TRBJ2-7; 14 nucleotides agree with TRBD2. Per the germline V gene, CDR1 is SGHTA and CDR2 is FQGNSA. Losses at the gene ends were 5 bases for V and 4 bases for J; bases not matched to a gene: 4. The CDR3 is 15 residues long. In DNA form, the CDR3 reads TGTGCCAGCAGCAACCGACTAGCGGGAGGGTACGAGCAGTACTTC. Amino acid sequence: CASSNRLAGGYEQYF.

The chain is built from TRBV5-1 and TRBJ2-7; TRBD2 aligns across 12 bases. The V and J ends lost 4 bases and 0 bases, in that order; junction bases with no gene match: 5. The CDR3 is 16 residues long. From germline, CDR1 is SGHRS and CDR2 YFSETQ. This CDR3 reads CASSPGLAGHSYEQYF. Here the CDR3 DNA reads TGCGCCAGCAGCCCGGGACTAGCGGGCCACTCCTACGAGCAGTACTTC.

The sample holds many counts of this clonotype. The rearrangement links TRBV11-2 to TRBJ2-1; 7 bases map to TRBD1. V gave up 5 bases and J gave up 2 bases; unmatched junction bases: 6. Germline lookup yields CDR1 SGHAT and CDR2 FQNNGV. The CDR3 sequence is 15 residues long. CDR3 region: CASSRGDSTYNEQFF. Here the CDR3 DNA reads TGTGCCAGCAGCCGTGGGGACAGTACCTACAATGAGCAGTTCTTC. The variable domain in full, completed from reference TRBV11-2 and TRBJ2-1, reads EAGVAQSPRYKIIEKRQSVAFWCNPISGHATLYWYQQILGQGPKLLIQFQNNGVVDDSQLPKDRFSAERLKGVDSTLKIQPAKLEDSAVYLCASSRGDSTYNEQFFGPGTRLTVL.

This clonotype was detected only a few times. The chain is built from TRBV27 and TRBJ1-1; 8 nucleotides line up with TRBD1. V gave up 6 bases and J gave up 5 bases; unmatched junction bases: 8. Germline V CDR1 and CDR2: MNHEY, SMNVEV (reference sequence). CDR3 length equals 14 residues. The CDR3 protein is CASSPQGGRTEAFF. In DNA form, the CDR3 reads TGTGCCAGCAGCCCACAGGGGGGTCGGACTGAAGCTTTCTTT.

In DNA, the CDR3 is TGTGCCAGCAGGGTCACAGGGCCGGGTCAGCCCCAGCATTTT. It translates to CASRVTGPGQPQHF. J is TRBJ1-5 and V is TRBV12-3 or TRBV12-4; D is perhaps TRBD1 (6 bases). Between the trimmed V and J ends, which lost 6 bases and 6 bases, there was a span of 15 bases. The CDR3 extends over 14 amino acids.

This clonotype was counted at least ten times. This sequence joins TRBV28 and TRBJ1-1; TRBD1 might be the D (5 bases). Trimming removed 2 bases at V and 8 bases at J, with 15 bases between. Germline V gives CDR1 MDHEN, CDR2 SYDVKM. The CDR3 length is 14 residues. The CDR3 bases are TGTGCCAGCAGTTTAGGAAGGGGCGGCCGGGAAGCTTTCTTT. This codes for CASSLGRGGREAFF.

With respect to this clonotype: This likely traces to a read error, being one base from a far larger clone. The chain is built from TRBV7-2 and TRBJ2-1, with D possibly TRBD1 on 5 matching bases. The CDR3 is 15 residues long. Germline CDR1 reads SGHTA; CDR2 reads FQGNSA. The CDR3 DNA sequence: TGTGCCGGCAGCTTAGCTAGGGGCCCTCTAAATGAGCAGTTCTTC. This translates into CAGSLARGPLNEQFF.

This clonotype was found many times. This CDR3 is CASSQNPESYEQYF. For the CDR3, the DNA is TGTGCCAGCAGCCAAAACCCGGAATCCTACGAGCAGTACTTC. The chain joins TRBV6-2 or TRBV6-3 to TRBJ2-7; D gene ambiguous. The CDR3 consists of 14 residues. Deletions cut 6 bases from V and 1 base from J, with 13 bases between. CDR1 and CDR2 (germline): MNHEY, SVGEGT.

The chain links TRBV6-1 to TRBJ2-5; 10 bases map to TRBD2. Germline trimming cut 6 bases from V and 0 bases from J; bases unmatched to any gene: 4. This CDR3 spans 15 amino acids. CDR1 is MNHNS, CDR2 SASEGT, per germline. CDR3 coding DNA: TGTGCCAGCAGCGAGACTAGCGGGTACCAAGAGACCCAGTACTTC. Its protein is CASSETSGYQETQYF.

This clonotype was detected ten times or more. The chain carries TRBV4-2 and TRBJ1-2; D gene ambiguous. Germline V gives CDR1 LGHNA, CDR2 YNFKEQ. The CDR3 extends over 16 amino acids. Trimming took 0 bases from V and 0 from J, leaving 11 bases between them. CDR3 sequence: CASSQDERTTNYGYTF. CDR3 in DNA: TGTGCCAGCAGCCAAGATGAACGGACCACTAACTATGGCTACACCTTC.

On this clonotype itself: This sequence may be a read error, since a much larger clone differs from it by one base. The rearrangement links TRBV15 to TRBJ1-2; D is unresolved. Germline lookup yields CDR1 LNHNV and CDR2 YYDKDF (reference sequence). CDR3 length: 15 residues. DNA of the CDR3: TGTGCCACCAGCAGAGATTCGGACGGAGACTATAGCTACACCTTC. Protein: CATSRDSDGDYSYTF.

This clonotype came up a few times. The chain uses TRBV25-1 and TRBJ2-1; 7 bases line up with TRBD1. The CDR3 has 16 amino acids. The V gene end was trimmed by 6 bases and the J gene end by 7 bases; junction bases not matched to a gene: 15. The germline gives CDR1 MGHDK, CDR2 SYGVNS. The CDR3 sequence is CASSTNLGAGGNEQFF. The CDR3 DNA reads as TGTGCCAGCAGCACTAACCTAGGGGCAGGGGGAAATGAGCAGTTCTTC.

This clonotype appeared a few times. This may be a read error: a much more frequent sequence differs by one nucleotide. The chain links TRBV27 to TRBJ1-1, with D tentatively TRBD1 (5 bases). The CDR3 has 13 amino acids. V lost 7 bases to trimming and J lost 1 base, with 10 bases between them. Germline V gene sequence: CDR1 MNHEY, CDR2 SMNVEV (reference sequence). The CDR3 DNA is TGTGCCAGCAAACGGGGGGGGAACACTGAAGCTTTCTTT. Its protein is CASKRGGNTEAFF.

With respect to this clonotype: A clone one base away is much larger, so this may be a read error. V is TRBV6-1 and J is TRBJ2-1, with 9 nucleotides matching TRBD2. The CDR3 runs to 15 residues. Germline V CDR1 and CDR2: MNHNS, SASEGT. J lost 6 bases, V lost 5 bases, and 8 bases had no gene match. In DNA form, the CDR3 reads TGTGCCAGCAGTACCCTTAGCGGGAGCAGCAATGAGCAGTTCTTC. The encoded protein is CASSTLSGSSNEQFF.

There are a few counts of this clonotype. This chain uses TRBV19 with TRBJ2-4; D tentatively reads TRBD1 or TRBD2 (5 bases each). The CDR3 is made up of 14 amino acids. V was clipped by 11 bases and J by 1 base, with 15 bases between them. Per the germline V gene, CDR1 is LNHDA and CDR2 is SQIVND (reference sequence). The CDR3 DNA sequence: TGTGCCGTTCGGGACGTTAATGCCAAAAACATTCAGTACTTC. It yields the protein CAVRDVNAKNIQYF.